One sample yielded the 25 T cell receptor beta chains listed below, sequenced in a study of cytomegalovirus exposure and HLA in healthy donors. The PCR made use of 60 Vbeta and 13 Jbeta primers. Measured with immunoSEQ multiplex PCR; TCRdb has only the in-frame clones, and not every one. The top ten clones hold less than 2.5% of a sample with 310,000 or so clones, roughly 89% of them seen once. Input material: PBMCs. Source of these receptors: a woman aged 18-29 years in good health and CMV-seronegative.

This clone has a single count. This rearrangement joins TRBV10-2 to TRBJ2-7, with 7 bases fitting TRBD2. Losses at the gene ends were 0 bases for V and 3 bases for J; bases not matched to a gene: 5. The CDR3 sequence is 15 residues long. Germline lookup yields CDR1 WSHSY and CDR2 SAAADI. The CDR3 here is CASSESQRGIYEQYF. The CDR3, as DNA: TGCGCCAGCAGTGAGTCTCAGCGGGGAATCTACGAGCAGTACTTC.

The chain couples TRBV27 to TRBJ2-7; D might be TRBD2 (6 bases). CDR3 length equals 14 residues. The germline CDR1 and CDR2 sequences are MNHEY and SMNVEV (reference sequence). Trimming took off 4 bases at V and 6 bases at J, with 16 bases between the two ends. The CDR3 loop reads CASSWRGLSAEQYF. CDR3 in DNA: TGTGCCAGCAGTTGGAGGGGTTTGAGTGCCGAGCAGTACTTC.

V is TRBV7-2 and J is TRBJ2-7; maybe TRBD2 (6 bases). CDR3 size: 14 residues. Germline V lookup: CDR1 SGHTA, CDR2 FQGNSA. Trimming removed 5 bases at V and 3 bases at J, with 14 bases between. The CDR3 loop is CASSRGTNIYEQYF. The CDR3 nucleotides read TGTGCCAGCAGCCGGGGGACCAATATCTACGAGCAGTACTTC.

The chain joins TRBV5-1 to TRBJ2-3; D call uncertain. The CDR3 spans 13 residues. CDR1 and CDR2 (germline): SGHRS, YFSETQ. V was shortened by 5 bases and J by 3 bases, with 10 bases between the two germline ends. CDR3 amino acids: CASSYPGTDTQYF. CDR3 in DNA: TGCGCCAGCAGTTACCCCGGGACAGATACGCAGTATTTT.

V is TRBV7-9 and J is TRBJ1-4; no reliable D call. V dropped 4 bases and J dropped 14 bases, with 20 bases sitting between them. The CDR3 runs 14 residues. Germline CDR1 and CDR2: SEHNR and FQNEAQ (reference sequence). The CDR3 loop is CASSSSGSETPLFF. CDR3 DNA: TGTGCCAGCAGCTCTAGTGGCAGCGAAACGCCTCTGTTTTTT.

CDR3 DNA: TGTGCCAGCAAGGACGGACAAATACTCCCCACTGAAGCTTTCTTT. Amino acids: CASKDGQILPTEAFF. V gene TRBV6-4 combines with J gene TRBJ1-1, with D maybe TRBD1 (5 bases). Germline values: CDR1 MRHNA, CDR2 SNTAGT. CDR3 size: 15 residues. Trimming removed 7 bases at V and 4 bases at J, with 19 bases between.

This sequence joins TRBV5-1 and TRBJ1-1; 7 bases are a match to TRBD1. Germline V CDR1 and CDR2: SGHRS, YFSETQ. CDR3 size: 14 residues. V gave up 0 bases and J gave up 3 bases; unmatched junction bases: 2. CDR3 sequence (DNA): TGCGCCAGCAGCTTGGAACAGGGGCACACTGAAGCTTTCTTT. As protein: CASSLEQGHTEAFF.

This clone was seen a single time. The chain uses TRBV7-6 and TRBJ2-3; the D gene is possibly TRBD2 (7 bases). V was trimmed by 3 bases and J by 2 bases, leaving 21 bases between them. Germline loops: CDR1 SGHVS, CDR2 FNYEAQ. The CDR3 is 18 amino acids. For the CDR3, the DNA is TGTGCCAGCAGCTTTCTCGAGGGGGGGGCCAAGGCCACAGATACGCAGTATTTT. This encodes CASSFLEGGAKATDTQYF.

The chain is built from TRBV5-6 and TRBJ1-4; 7 positions match TRBD1. This CDR3 region has 15 residues. Per the germline V gene, CDR1 is SGHDT and CDR2 is YYEEEE. V trimming: 0 bases; J trimming: 3 bases; junction bases outside the gene matches: 2. This chain's CDR3 is CASSLGQGANEKLFF. The CDR3 nucleotides are TGTGCCAGCAGCTTGGGTCAGGGGGCTAATGAAAAACTGTTTTTT.

This clone appeared a single time. The rearrangement joins TRBV7-2 to TRBJ1-5, with D hard to call. CDR3 length: 15 amino acids. V was clipped by 3 bases and J by 2 bases, with 11 bases between them. Germline V gene lookup returns CDR1 SGHTA and CDR2 FQGNSA. DNA of the CDR3: TGTGCCAGCAGCTTTTTAGACTCACGCAATCAGCCCCAGCATTTT. It encodes CASSFLDSRNQPQHF. The complete variable domain, with remaining parts taken from reference TRBV7-2 and TRBJ1-5, reads GAGVSQSPSNKVTEKGKDVELRCDPISGHTALYWYRQSLGQGLEFLIYFQGNSAPDKSGLPSDRFSAERTGGSVSTLTIQRTQQEDSAVYLCASSFLDSRNQPQHFGDGTRLSIL.

The chain has TRBV25-1 and TRBJ1-1; D not certain. The V gene's germline CDR1 is MGHDK and CDR2 SYGVNS. The CDR3 is 17 residues long. V lost 2 bases, J lost 3 bases, and 19 bases lay in between. CDR3 protein: CASSERSAIGRDTEAFF. DNA for the CDR3: TGTGCCAGCAGTGAACGATCTGCGATTGGGAGGGACACTGAAGCTTTCTTT.

The chain combines TRBV28 with TRBJ2-1, with TRBD2 as a possible D gene (7 bases). Deletions cut 7 bases from V and 2 bases from J, with 12 bases between. The germline CDR1 and CDR2 sequences are MDHEN and SYDVKM. This CDR3 region has 14 residues. CDR3 nucleotides: TGTGCCAGCAAAATGGGGGGGCCCTACAATGAGCAGTTCTTC. This encodes CASKMGGPYNEQFF.

The gene calls are TRBV27 and TRBJ1-1; a weak D match, TRBD1 (6 bases). With 3 bases removed from V and 8 bases from J, the gap between germline ends came to 16 bases. Germline lookup yields CDR1 MNHEY and CDR2 SMNVEV (reference sequence). The CDR3 spans 14 residues. The CDR3 region has the DNA TGTGCCAGCAGTTTTACAGGGCTCGTAGTCGAAGCTTTCTTT. Amino acids: CASSFTGLVVEAFF.

This clone was seen once. The chain couples TRBV2 to TRBJ1-1; 8 positions agree with TRBD1. The CDR3 is 13 amino acids. The V and J ends lost 6 bases and 7 bases, in that order; junction bases with no gene match: 7. In germline, CDR1 is SNHLY, CDR2 FYNNEI. CDR3 sequence (DNA): TGTGCCAGCAGACCCGGACAGGGTATTGAAGCTTTCTTT. Translation gives CASRPGQGIEAFF. Full variable domain (outside the CDR3, taken from reference TRBV2 and TRBJ1-1): EPEVTQTPSHQVTQMGQEVILRCVPISNHLYFYWYRQILGQKVEFLVSFYNNEISEKSEIFDDQFSVERPDGSNFTLKIRSTKLEDSAMYFCASRPGQGIEAFFGQGTRLTVV.

The rearrangement links TRBV6-5 to TRBJ1-2; 9 bases are shared with TRBD1. The CDR3 runs 15 residues. Germline V gives CDR1 MNHEY, CDR2 SVGAGI. V was clipped by 2 bases and J by 8 bases; unmatched bases: 9. CDR3 sequence reads: CASSYDGTGPKGYTF. CDR3 coding DNA: TGTGCCAGCAGTTACGATGGGACAGGGCCGAAAGGCTACACCTTC.

A remark on this clone: In the same sample, other DNA sequences code for this CDR3. CDR3 sequence reads: CASSYLRVMNTEAFF. The CDR3 DNA reads as TGTGCCAGCAGTTACCTCAGGGTTATGAACACTGAAGCTTTCTTT. The chain is built from TRBV6-5 and TRBJ1-1; perhaps TRBD1 as D (5 bases). Trimming pared 2 bases from V and 0 bases from J, leaving 10 bases between. This CDR3 contains 15 residues. The germline CDR1 and CDR2 sequences are MNHEY and SVGAGI.

The gene calls are TRBV7-3 and TRBJ2-3; no clear D gene. Per the germline V gene, CDR1 is SGHTA and CDR2 is FQGTGA. V lost 3 bases and J 2 bases, leaving 9 bases between the germline ends. The CDR3 has 14 amino acids. The CDR3 loop reads CASSFQASTDTQYF. CDR3 DNA sequence: TGTGCCAGCAGCTTTCAAGCGTCCACAGATACGCAGTATTTT.

The V and J genes are TRBV5-6 and TRBJ2-2; D unclear. Germline CDR1 is SGHDT and CDR2 is YYEEEE. The CDR3 runs to 12 residues. V lost 0 bases, J lost 5 bases, and 2 bases lay in between. The CDR3 loop reads CASSLATGELFF. In DNA form, the CDR3 reads TGTGCCAGCAGCTTGGCGACCGGGGAGCTGTTTTTT.

The chain employs TRBV5-1 and TRBJ1-1; 8 bases are a match to TRBD1. The ends lost 4 bases at V and 3 bases at J; junction bases unmatched: 14. Germline-derived CDR1 and CDR2 are SGHRS and YFSETQ. The length of the CDR3 is 17 residues. CDR3: CASSMNDQGAYDTEAFF. The CDR3, as DNA: TGCGCCAGCAGCATGAACGATCAGGGGGCTTACGACACTGAAGCTTTCTTT.

This clone was observed a single time. The rearrangement joins TRBV6-1 to TRBJ2-6, with D uncertain. CDR3 length: 18 amino acids. V shed 2 bases and J shed 0 bases, with 14 bases lying between them. Germline V CDR1 and CDR2: MNHNS, SASEGT. DNA of the CDR3: TGTGCCAGCAGTGAATTTTTTGGCGGAGTCTCTGGGGCCAACGTCCTGACTTTC. Protein product: CASSEFFGGVSGANVLTF.

The chain has TRBV6-9 and TRBJ2-5; D uncertain. The ends were cut back, 2 bases at V and 1 base at J, with 8 bases in the middle. The CDR3 contains 14 residues. Germline loops: CDR1 MNHGY, CDR2 SVAAGI. The CDR3 here is CASSYPRPQETQYF. DNA of the CDR3: TGTGCCAGCAGTTATCCGCGTCCCCAAGAGACCCAGTACTTC.

The chain links TRBV6-1 to TRBJ1-1; D is ambiguous. Looked up from germline, CDR1 is MNHNS and CDR2 is SASEGT. V lost 6 bases, J lost 4 bases, and 18 bases lay in between. The CDR3 contains 15 residues. The CDR3 spells CASSPSPEVSTEAFF. The CDR3 DNA follows: TGTGCCAGCAGCCCTTCCCCGGAGGTCAGCACTGAAGCTTTCTTT.

V gene TRBV2 combines with J gene TRBJ1-1, with D maybe TRBD1 (6 bases). The V and J ends lost 7 bases and 8 bases respectively, with 11 bases between them. The CDR3 is 11 residues long. Germline CDR1 and CDR2: SNHLY and FYNNEI. The CDR3 sequence is CASKTGKEAFF. The CDR3 DNA follows: TGTGCCAGCAAAACAGGGAAAGAAGCTTTCTTT.

As DNA, the CDR3 is TGTGCCAGCAGCTTAGCGTATACAGGGCTTAAAAACATTCAGTACTTC. Protein product: CASSLAYTGLKNIQYF. This chain joins TRBV7-9 and TRBJ2-4; weak D call: TRBD1 (6 bases). CDR3 length: 16 amino acids. The germline gives CDR1 SEHNR, CDR2 FQNEAQ (reference sequence). V was shortened by 0 bases and J by 4 bases, with 13 bases between the two germline ends.

This chain joins TRBV4-1 and TRBJ2-1, with D tentatively TRBD1 (5 bases). The germline CDR1 and CDR2 sequences are MGHRA and YSYEKL. The V and J ends lost 0 bases and 2 bases respectively, with 17 bases between them. The CDR3 has 18 residues. The CDR3 DNA reads as TGCGCCAGCAGCCAAGATCGACCCGCAGGGAATCCCTACAATGAGCAGTTCTTC. This encodes CASSQDRPAGNPYNEQFF.